The TCR beta chain described here comes from a study of cytomegalovirus exposure and HLA in healthy donors. With 4 bases removed from V and 2 bases from J, the gap between germline ends came to 14 bases. The germline V gene has CDR1 LGHNA and CDR2 YSLEER. This CDR3 has 15 residues. The donors were in the 120-subject validation cohort; that cohort was separate from the approximately 700-subject first cohort. Sequenced by immunoSEQ multiplex PCR; TCRdb stores in-frame clones only, minus some. The profile covers tens of thousands of clones, with around 95% appearing a single time and 1.5% to 2% taken by the ten largest.

What was sequenced was PBMCs. The TCR comes from a woman aged 18 to 35 in good health and CMV-seropositive. The rearrangement joins TRBV4-3 to TRBJ1-2, with D unresolved. This CDR3 is CASSRRSEVNYGYTF. The CDR3 nucleotides are TGCGCCAGCAGCCGTCGGTCAGAGGTAAACTATGGCTACACCTTC.